The source of this TCR beta chain is a study of cytomegalovirus exposure and HLA in healthy donors. Study-wide points: In a later analysis, compared with equally common non-associated chains, HLA-associated beta chains were more expanded. Sequencing probably produced one cluster of sequence variants that were highly shared. In an earlier analysis, in some 500 donors, most V segments appeared productive either ~87% or ~30% of the time. Presence/absence comparisons presumed near-even sequencing depth among donors.

PCR employed 60 Vbeta and 13 Jbeta primers. The protocol was immunoSEQ multiplex PCR, while the TCRdb copy is restricted to in-frame clones and leaves out a portion. The repertoire holds 120,000 or so clones, with roughly three quarters as singletons. Germline loops: CDR1 SGHTA, CDR2 FQGNSA. The V segment lost 5 bases and the J segment 7 bases; nucleotides outside the gene matches: 13. This CDR3 spans 15 amino acids. Note on this clone: Its antigen is currently unknown.

The chain is built from TRBV7-2 and TRBJ1-2; TRBD1 agrees at 7 bases. This TCR derives from a man between 25 and 39 years old in good health and CMV-seropositive. Sequenced input: PBMCs. The CDR3 coding sequence is TGTGCCAGCAGCCGTACCGGGACAGCCGAGGGTGGCTACACCTTC. Translated, it gives CASSRTGTAEGGYTF.